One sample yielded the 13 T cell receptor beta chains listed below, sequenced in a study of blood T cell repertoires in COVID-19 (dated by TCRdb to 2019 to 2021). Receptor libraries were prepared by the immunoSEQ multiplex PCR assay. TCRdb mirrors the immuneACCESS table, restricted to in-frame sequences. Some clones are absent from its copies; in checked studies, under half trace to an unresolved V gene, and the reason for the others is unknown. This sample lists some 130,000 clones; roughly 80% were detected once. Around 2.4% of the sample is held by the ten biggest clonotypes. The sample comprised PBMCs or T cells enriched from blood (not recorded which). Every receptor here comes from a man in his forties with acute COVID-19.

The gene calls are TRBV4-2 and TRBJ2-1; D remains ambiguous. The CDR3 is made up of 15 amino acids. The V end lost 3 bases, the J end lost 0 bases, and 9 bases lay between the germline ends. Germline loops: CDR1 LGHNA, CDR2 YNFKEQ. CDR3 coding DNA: TGTGCCAGCAGCCAGAGCCTGAGCTCCTACAATGAGCAGTTCTTC. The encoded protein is CASSQSLSSYNEQFF.

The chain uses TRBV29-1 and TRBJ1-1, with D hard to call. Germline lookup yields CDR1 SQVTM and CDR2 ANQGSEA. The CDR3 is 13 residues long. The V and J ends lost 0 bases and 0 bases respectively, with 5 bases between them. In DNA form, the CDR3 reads TGCAGCGTTGAAGAGGGCATGAACACTGAAGCTTTCTTT. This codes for CSVEEGMNTEAFF.

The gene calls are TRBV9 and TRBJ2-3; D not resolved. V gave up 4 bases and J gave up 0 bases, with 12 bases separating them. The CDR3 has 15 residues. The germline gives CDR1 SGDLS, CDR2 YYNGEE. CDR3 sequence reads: CASSSQAPSTDTQYF. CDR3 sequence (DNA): TGTGCCAGCAGCTCCCAGGCCCCTAGCACAGATACGCAGTATTTT.

This CDR3 reads CASSSPSGGNGYTF. The CDR3 DNA reads as TGTGCCAGCTCATCGCCTTCAGGGGGCAATGGCTACACCTTC. This sequence joins TRBV18 and TRBJ1-2; TRBD1 matches 8 bases. The germline CDR1 and CDR2 sequences are KGHSH and LQKENI. The CDR3 is 14 amino acids. J lost 6 bases, V lost 5 bases, and 8 bases had no gene match.

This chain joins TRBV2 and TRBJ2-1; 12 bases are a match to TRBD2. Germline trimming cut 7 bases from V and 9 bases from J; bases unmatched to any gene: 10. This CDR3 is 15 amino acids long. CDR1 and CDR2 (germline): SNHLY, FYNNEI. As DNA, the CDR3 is TGTGCCAGCAAGGGGCTAGCGGGAGGGATTAGTGAGCAGTTCTTC. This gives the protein CASKGLAGGISEQFF.

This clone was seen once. The CDR3 protein is CASSPQVAYEQYF. The CDR3 DNA follows: TGTGCCAGCAGTCCCCAGGTAGCCTACGAGCAGTACTTC. V gene TRBV27 combines with J gene TRBJ2-7; D is undetermined. CDR1 MNHEY and CDR2 SMNVEV come from the germline V gene (reference sequence). Trimming took off 5 bases at V and 2 bases at J, with 10 bases between the two ends. This CDR3 contains 13 residues.

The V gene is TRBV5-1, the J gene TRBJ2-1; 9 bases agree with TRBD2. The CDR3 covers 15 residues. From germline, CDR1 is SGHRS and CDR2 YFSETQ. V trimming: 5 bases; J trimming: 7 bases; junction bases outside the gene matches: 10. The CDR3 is CASRPPGLASNEQFF. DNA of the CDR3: TGCGCCAGCAGGCCCCCGGGACTAGCTTCGAATGAGCAGTTCTTC.

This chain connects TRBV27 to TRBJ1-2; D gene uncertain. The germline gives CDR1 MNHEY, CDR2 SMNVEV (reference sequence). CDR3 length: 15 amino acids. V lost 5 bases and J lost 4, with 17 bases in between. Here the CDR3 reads CASSSRRAGSYGYTF. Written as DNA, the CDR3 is TGTGCCAGCAGTAGTCGTCGGGCGGGATCCTATGGCTACACCTTC.

As DNA, the CDR3 is TGTGCCAGCAGCCCGGATGGAGCTAACTATGGCTACACCTTC. Translating gives CASSPDGANYGYTF. The rearrangement links TRBV6-5 to TRBJ1-2; the D is unclear. There are 14 residues in the CDR3. Looked up from germline, CDR1 is MNHEY and CDR2 is SVGAGI. The V and J ends lost 6 bases and 0 bases respectively, with 11 bases between them.

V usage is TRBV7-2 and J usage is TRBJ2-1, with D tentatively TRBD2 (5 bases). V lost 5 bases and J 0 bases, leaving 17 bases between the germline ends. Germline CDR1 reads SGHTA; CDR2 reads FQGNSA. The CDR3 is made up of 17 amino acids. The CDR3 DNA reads TGTGCCAGCAGCCCCATACCCACTAGAGGCTCCTACAATGAGCAGTTCTTC. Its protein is CASSPIPTRGSYNEQFF.

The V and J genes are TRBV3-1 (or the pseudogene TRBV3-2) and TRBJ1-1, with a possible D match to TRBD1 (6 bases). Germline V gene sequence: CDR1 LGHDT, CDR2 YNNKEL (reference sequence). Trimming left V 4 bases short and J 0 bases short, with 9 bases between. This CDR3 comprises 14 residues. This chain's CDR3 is CASSRTAMNTEAFF. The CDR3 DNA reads TGTGCCAGCAGCCGGACAGCAATGAACACTGAAGCTTTCTTT.

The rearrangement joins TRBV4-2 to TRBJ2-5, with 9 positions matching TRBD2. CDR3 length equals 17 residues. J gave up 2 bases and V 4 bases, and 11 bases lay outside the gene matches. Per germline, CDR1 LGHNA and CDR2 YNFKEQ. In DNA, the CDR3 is TGTGCCAGCAGCCGTGGAGGAGGGCGGGGGGGACAAGAGACCCAGTACTTC. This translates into CASSRGGGRGGQETQYF.

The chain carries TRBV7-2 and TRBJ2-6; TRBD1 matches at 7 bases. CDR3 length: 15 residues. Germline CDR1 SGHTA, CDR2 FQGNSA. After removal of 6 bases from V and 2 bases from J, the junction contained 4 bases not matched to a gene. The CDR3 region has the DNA TGTGCCAGCAGGCAGACAGGGCCTGGGGCCAACGTCCTGACTTTC. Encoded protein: CASRQTGPGANVLTF.